Below, 18 T cell receptor beta chains from the same sample are listed, as sequenced in a study of T cell responses to AZD1222 COVID-19 vaccine. Repertoires were generated with immunoSEQ multiplex PCR, while TCRdb's copy carries only in-frame clones and drops some. Found here are over 50,000 clones, 81% of them singletons; the top ten hold roughly 25%. The sequences come from peripheral blood, collected 28 days after the second AZD1222 dose. The receptors derive from an adult who received the AZD1222 COVID-19 vaccine.

For this clone: Other DNA variants within this sample encode the same CDR3. The gene calls are TRBV12-3 or TRBV12-4 and TRBJ2-7; no reliable D call. V lost 1 base and J lost 4, with 5 bases in between. The CDR3 length is 12 residues. The DNA for the CDR3 is TGTGCCAGCAGTTTAGGCGCATACGAGCAGTACTTC. Translated: CASSLGAYEQYF.

This chain's CDR3 is CASRPPGQGLNEQFF. In DNA, the CDR3 is TGTGCCAGCAGACCTCCGGGACAGGGACTCAATGAGCAGTTCTTC. The chain uses TRBV27 and TRBJ2-1, with 9 positions matching TRBD1. Germline CDR1 is MNHEY and CDR2 is SMNVEV (reference sequence). The CDR3 has 15 residues. Trimming at V came to 6 bases and at J to 6 bases, leaving 9 bases not matched to a gene.

The V gene is TRBV13, the J gene TRBJ2-1; TRBD2 aligns across 15 bases. Losses at the gene ends were 5 bases for V and 0 bases for J; bases not matched to a gene: 11. CDR1 is PRHDT and CDR2 is FYEKMQ in the germline V gene (reference sequence). CDR3 size: 20 residues. The CDR3 loop is CASSLYSRTSGRGSYNEQFF. Here the CDR3 DNA reads TGTGCCAGCAGCCTCTACTCCCGGACTAGCGGGAGGGGCTCCTACAATGAGCAGTTCTTC.

The CDR3 nucleotides are TGTGCCAGCAGCCCCGGGGTAGCGGGGATCACAGATACGCAGTATTTT. This translates into CASSPGVAGITDTQYF. The rearrangement links TRBV11-2 to TRBJ2-3; 8 bases are shared with TRBD2. The CDR3 is 16 amino acids. Germline trimming cut 5 bases from V and 2 bases from J; bases unmatched to any gene: 9. Germline CDR1 is SGHAT and CDR2 is FQNNGV.

This clone was counted a few times. The chain is built from TRBV30 and TRBJ1-6, with TRBD1 matching 7 bases. The germline gives CDR1 GTSNPN, CDR2 SVGIG (reference sequence). The CDR3 is made up of 15 amino acids. Germline trimming cut 0 bases from V and 5 bases from J; bases unmatched to any gene: 4. CDR3 region: CAWSVKGAHNSPLHF. The CDR3 nucleotides read TGTGCCTGGAGTGTAAAGGGGGCCCATAATTCACCCCTCCACTTT.

The rearrangement links TRBV2 to TRBJ2-7; TRBD2 agrees at 12 bases. Germline assignment: CDR1 SNHLY and CDR2 FYNNEI. Trimming removed 3 bases from V and 3 bases from J; junction bases left unmatched: 6. This CDR3 is built from 16 residues. This chain's CDR3 is CASSDATSGSYYEQYF. CDR3 coding DNA: TGTGCCAGCAGTGACGCGACTAGCGGGAGTTACTACGAGCAGTACTTC.

This clone was detected a few times. This chain connects TRBV7-9 to TRBJ1-3, with unresolved D. Trimming took off 3 bases at V and 1 base at J, with 1 base between the two ends. The CDR3 is made up of 12 amino acids. Germline V gene sequence: CDR1 SEHNR, CDR2 FQNEAQ (reference sequence). The CDR3 nucleotides are TGTGCCAGCAGCTTGTCTGGAAACACCATATATTTT. Encoded protein: CASSLSGNTIYF.

The CDR3: CASRPPQNRAGGNTIYF. The DNA for the CDR3 is TGTGCCAGCAGACCACCCCAGAACCGGGCAGGGGGAAACACCATATATTTT. This chain joins TRBV7-6 and TRBJ1-3, with D tentatively TRBD1 (5 bases). Between the trimmed V and J ends, which lost 6 bases and 4 bases, there was a span of 22 bases. Germline values: CDR1 SGHVS, CDR2 FNYEAQ. CDR3 length equals 17 residues. Based on the CDR3 plus reference TRBV7-6 and TRBJ1-3, the full variable domain is GAGVSQSPRYKVTKRGQDVALRCDPISGHVSLYWYRQALGQGPEFLTYFNYEAQQDKSGLPNDRFSAERPEGSISTLTIQRTEQRDSAMYRCASRPPQNRAGGNTIYFGEGSWLTVV.

This clone appeared a few times. J is TRBJ2-3 and V is TRBV6-2 or TRBV6-3; the D is unclear. The germline CDR1 and CDR2 sequences are MNHEY and SVGEGT. The CDR3 contains 14 residues. Trimming left V 4 bases short and J 2 bases short, with 10 bases between. The CDR3 sequence: CASSFGASTDTQYF. The CDR3 DNA sequence: TGTGCCAGCAGTTTCGGAGCGTCCACAGATACGCAGTATTTT.

The chain couples TRBV19 to TRBJ2-1, with a possible D match to TRBD2 (6 bases). Germline CDR1 reads LNHDA; CDR2 reads SQIVND (reference sequence). CDR3 size: 18 residues. Trimming took off 4 bases at V and 0 bases at J, with 19 bases between the two ends. The CDR3 here is CASSTTYSVGGSYNEQFF. CDR3 coding DNA: TGTGCCAGTAGTACGACCTACTCCGTGGGGGGCTCCTACAATGAGCAGTTCTTC.

This clone was picked up a small number of times. The V and J genes are TRBV4-3 and TRBJ1-2, with a possible D match to TRBD1 (5 bases). Germline assignment: CDR1 LGHNA and CDR2 YSLEER. The CDR3 length is 15 residues. Trimming removed 0 bases from V and 3 bases from J, with 11 bases in between. The CDR3 sequence is CASSQDRVADYGYTF. CDR3 sequence (DNA): TGCGCCAGCAGCCAAGACAGGGTAGCGGACTATGGCTACACCTTC.

This chain connects TRBV2 to TRBJ2-5; D is possibly TRBD2 (6 bases). The length of the CDR3 is 15 residues. Deletions cut 4 bases from V and 2 bases from J, with 14 bases between. Germline assignment: CDR1 SNHLY and CDR2 FYNNEI. DNA for the CDR3: TGTGCCAGCAGTGTGAACAGTGGGGGGCAAGAGACCCAGTACTTC. Amino acid sequence: CASSVNSGGQETQYF.

V gene TRBV27 combines with J gene TRBJ2-7; D gene unclear. Looked up from germline, CDR1 is MNHEY and CDR2 is SMNVEV (reference sequence). The CDR3 runs 15 residues. V was clipped by 4 bases and J by 0 bases, with 13 bases between them. CDR3 loop: CASSSQGSSSYEQYF. CDR3 nucleotide sequence: TGTGCCAGCAGTTCTCAAGGCTCGAGCTCCTACGAGCAGTACTTC.

This clone was seen ten or more times. The rearrangement joins TRBV15 to TRBJ1-4; 12 bases map to TRBD1. CDR3 length: 15 amino acids. Germline lookup yields CDR1 LNHNV and CDR2 YYDKDF (reference sequence). V lost 1 base to trimming and J lost 6 bases; unmatched junction nucleotides: 0. The CDR3 nucleotides are TGTGCCACCAGCAGAGGGGACAGGGGGCATGAAAAACTGTTTTTT. This gives the protein CATSRGDRGHEKLFF.

The rearrangement links TRBV28 to TRBJ2-6, with D unresolved. Germline-derived CDR1 and CDR2 are MDHEN and SYDVKM. Trimming removed 4 bases at V and 2 bases at J, with 9 bases between. The CDR3 covers 15 residues. In DNA, the CDR3 is TGTGCCAGCAGTTCTATTGGGGCTGGGGCCAACGTCCTGACTTTC. Protein sequence: CASSSIGAGANVLTF.

The V and J genes are TRBV27 and TRBJ1-5; D gene unclear. V lost 5 bases and J 6 bases, leaving 14 bases between the germline ends. This CDR3 spans 14 amino acids. Germline values: CDR1 MNHEY, CDR2 SMNVEV (reference sequence). The CDR3 nucleotides read TGTGCCAGCAGTCTCCAGGTAGCTTCTCAGCCCCAGCATTTT. Its protein product is CASSLQVASQPQHF.

Relative to its sample, this clone is medium-sized. V gene TRBV14 combines with J gene TRBJ1-1; tentatively, D is TRBD1 (6 bases). The CDR3 sequence is 16 residues long. Between the trimmed V and J ends, which lost 5 bases and 0 bases, there was a span of 16 bases. The germline gives CDR1 SGHDN, CDR2 FVKESK. This CDR3 reads CASSKRQVLMNTEAFF. CDR3 in DNA: TGTGCCAGCAGCAAGAGACAGGTACTTATGAACACTGAAGCTTTCTTT.

The chain carries TRBV7-8 and TRBJ2-7, with 10 bases fitting TRBD2. Germline values: CDR1 SGHVS, CDR2 FQNEAQ. Trimming took 1 base from V and 5 from J; bases not matched to a gene: 5. The CDR3 has 15 residues. In nucleotides, the CDR3 is TGTGCCAGCAGCTTAGTGGCTAGCGGGAGTGACGAGCAGTACTTC. Its protein product is CASSLVASGSDEQYF.